Reported below is one TCR beta chain. This sample is part of a study of blood T cell repertoires in COVID-19. Study overall: Researchers got acute and convalescent COVID-19 samples from the United States, Italy and Spain. Sources were T cells, B-cell-depleted T cells, or PBMCs; the material itself was cDNA or gDNA.

The CDR3 has 14 amino acids. The V end lost 4 bases, the J end lost 2 bases, and 12 bases lay between the germline ends. Germline CDR1 is SGHRS and CDR2 is YFSETQ. Enrolled during active infection, Seattle patients were then followed longitudinally. Original processing methods: Researchers report that nucleated cell counts were estimated from reference gene primer amplification. Sequencing was performed with immunoSEQ multiplex PCR; in TCRdb, only in-frame clones are kept and a portion is missing. D and trimming were read from the DNA, whereas the V and J calls and clone size are those reported in that table. The sample records about 530,000 clones, about 89% being singletons.

The gene calls are TRBV5-1 and TRBJ1-1, with no clear D. Source material: peripheral blood. The clonotype comes from a woman in her forties or fifties with COVID-19, enrolled during active disease. The CDR3 coding sequence is TGCGCCAGCAGCCTCTCCCCCGTAAACACTGAAGCTTTCTTT. Translating gives CASSLSPVNTEAFF. The full variable domain, in which reference TRBV5-1 and TRBJ1-1 provide the parts outside the CDR3, is KAGVTQTPRYLIKTRGQQVTLSCSPISGHRSVSWYQQTPGQGLQFLFEYFSETQRNKGNFPGRFSGRQFSNSRSEMNVSTLELGDSALYLCASSLSPVNTEAFFGQGTRLTVV.